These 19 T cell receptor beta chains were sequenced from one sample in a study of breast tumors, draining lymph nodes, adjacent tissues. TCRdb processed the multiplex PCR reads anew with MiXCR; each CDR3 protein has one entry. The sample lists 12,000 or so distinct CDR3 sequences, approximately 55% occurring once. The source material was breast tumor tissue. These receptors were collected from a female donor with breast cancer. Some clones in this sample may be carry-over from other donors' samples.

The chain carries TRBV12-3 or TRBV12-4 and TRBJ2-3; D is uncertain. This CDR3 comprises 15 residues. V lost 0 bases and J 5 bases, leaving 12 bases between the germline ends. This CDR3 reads CASSLAPRVGDTQYF. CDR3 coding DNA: TGTGCCAGCAGTTTAGCCCCTCGGGTTGGAGATACGCAGTATTTT.

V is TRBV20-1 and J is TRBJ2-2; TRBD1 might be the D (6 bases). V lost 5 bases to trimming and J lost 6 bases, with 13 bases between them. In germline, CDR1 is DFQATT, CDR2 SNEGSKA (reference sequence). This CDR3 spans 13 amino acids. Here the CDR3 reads CSAPQGLAGELFF. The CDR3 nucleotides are TGCAGTGCTCCACAGGGATTGGCCGGGGAGCTGTTTTTT.

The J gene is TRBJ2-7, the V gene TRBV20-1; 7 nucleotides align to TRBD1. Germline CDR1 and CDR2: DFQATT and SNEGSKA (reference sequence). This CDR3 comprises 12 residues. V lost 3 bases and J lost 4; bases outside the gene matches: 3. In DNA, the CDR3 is TGCAGTGCTAGGAGACAGGGTTACGAGCAGTACGTC. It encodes CSARRQGYEQYV.

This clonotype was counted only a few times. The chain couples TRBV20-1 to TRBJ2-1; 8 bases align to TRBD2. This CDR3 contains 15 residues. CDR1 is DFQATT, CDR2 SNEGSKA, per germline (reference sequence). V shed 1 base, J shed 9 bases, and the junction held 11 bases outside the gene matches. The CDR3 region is CSARGPSGSKGEQFF. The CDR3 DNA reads TGCAGTGCTAGAGGACCCAGCGGGAGTAAAGGTGAGCAGTTCTTC.

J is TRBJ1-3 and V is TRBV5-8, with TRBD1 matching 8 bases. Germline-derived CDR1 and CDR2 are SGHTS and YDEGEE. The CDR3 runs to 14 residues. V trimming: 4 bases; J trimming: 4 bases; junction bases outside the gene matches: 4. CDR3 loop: CASSRTGLGNTIYF. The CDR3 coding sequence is TGTGCCAGCAGCCGGACAGGGCTCGGAAACACCATATATTTT.

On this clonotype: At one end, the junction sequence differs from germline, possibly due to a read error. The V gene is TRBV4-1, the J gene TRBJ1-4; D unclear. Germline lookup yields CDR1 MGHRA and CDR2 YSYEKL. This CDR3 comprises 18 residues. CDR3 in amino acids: CANSQVKGERTTNEKLFF. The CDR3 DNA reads TGCGCCAACAGCCAAGTCAAGGGAGAGCGGACAACTAATGAAAAACTGTTTTTT.

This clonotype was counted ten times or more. The CDR3 bases are TGTGCCAGCAGTCACCCCGGGACCTTGGGCTCCGAGCAGTACTTC. Translated: CASSHPGTLGSEQYF. The genes are TRBV6-2 or TRBV6-3 and TRBJ2-7; the D gene could be TRBD1 or TRBD2 (5 bases each). Trimming pared 5 bases from V and 6 bases from J, leaving 20 bases between. Germline V lookup: CDR1 MNHEY, CDR2 SVGEGT. The CDR3 covers 15 residues.

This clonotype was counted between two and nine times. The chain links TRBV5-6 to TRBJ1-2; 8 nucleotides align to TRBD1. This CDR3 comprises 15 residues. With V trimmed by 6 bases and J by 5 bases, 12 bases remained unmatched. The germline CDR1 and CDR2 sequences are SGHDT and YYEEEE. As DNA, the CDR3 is TGTGCCAGCACCCCATTACAGACAGGGGATTATGGCTACACCTTC. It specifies CASTPLQTGDYGYTF.

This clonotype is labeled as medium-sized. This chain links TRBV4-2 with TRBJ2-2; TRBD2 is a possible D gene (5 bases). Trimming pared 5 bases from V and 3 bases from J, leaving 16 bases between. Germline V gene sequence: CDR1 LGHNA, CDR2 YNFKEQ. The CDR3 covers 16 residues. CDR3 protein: CASSGAGGGYTGELFF. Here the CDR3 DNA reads TGTGCCAGCAGCGGTGCCGGCGGCGGGTACACCGGGGAGCTGTTTTTT.

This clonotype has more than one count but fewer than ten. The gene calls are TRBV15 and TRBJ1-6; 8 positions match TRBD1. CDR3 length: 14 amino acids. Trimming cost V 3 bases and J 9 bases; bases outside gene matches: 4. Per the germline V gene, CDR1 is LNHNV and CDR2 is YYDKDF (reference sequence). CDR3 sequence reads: CATSSLGTGSPLHF. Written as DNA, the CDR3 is TGTGCCACCAGCAGCCTCGGGACAGGTTCACCCCTCCACTTT.

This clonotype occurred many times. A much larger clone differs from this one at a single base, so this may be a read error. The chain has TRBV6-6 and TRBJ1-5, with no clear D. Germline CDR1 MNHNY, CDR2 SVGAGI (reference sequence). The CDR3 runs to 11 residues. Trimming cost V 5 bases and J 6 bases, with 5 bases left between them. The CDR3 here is CASSPGQPQHF. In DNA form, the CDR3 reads TGTGCCAGCAGTCCGGGTCAGCCCCAGCATTTT.

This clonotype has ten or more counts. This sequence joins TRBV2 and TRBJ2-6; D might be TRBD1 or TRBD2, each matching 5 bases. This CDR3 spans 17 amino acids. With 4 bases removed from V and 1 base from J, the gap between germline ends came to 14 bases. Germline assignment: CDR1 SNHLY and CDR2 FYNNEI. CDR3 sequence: CASSAGALSSGANVLTF. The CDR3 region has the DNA TGTGCCAGCAGTGCCGGGGCTCTGTCTTCTGGGGCCAACGTCCTGACTTTC. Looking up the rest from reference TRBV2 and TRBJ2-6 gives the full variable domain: EPEVTQTPSHQVTQMGQEVILRCVPISNHLYFYWYRQILGQKVEFLVSFYNNEISEKSEIFDDQFSVERPDGSNFTLKIRSTKLEDSAMYFCASSAGALSSGANVLTFGAGSRLTVL.

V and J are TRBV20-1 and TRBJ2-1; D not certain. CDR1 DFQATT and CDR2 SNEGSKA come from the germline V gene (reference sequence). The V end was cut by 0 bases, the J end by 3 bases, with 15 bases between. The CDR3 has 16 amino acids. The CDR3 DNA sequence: TGCAGTGCTAGAGATCTGGACGAAAACAGCTACAATGAGCAGTTCTTC. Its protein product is CSARDLDENSYNEQFF.

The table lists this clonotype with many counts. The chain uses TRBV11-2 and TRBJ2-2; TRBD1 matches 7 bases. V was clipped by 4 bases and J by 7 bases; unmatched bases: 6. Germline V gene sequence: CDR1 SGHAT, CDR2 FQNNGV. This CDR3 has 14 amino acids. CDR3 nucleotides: TGTGCCAGCAGCTGGGAAGGGGGCTTCGGGGAGCTGTTTTTT. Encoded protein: CASSWEGGFGELFF.

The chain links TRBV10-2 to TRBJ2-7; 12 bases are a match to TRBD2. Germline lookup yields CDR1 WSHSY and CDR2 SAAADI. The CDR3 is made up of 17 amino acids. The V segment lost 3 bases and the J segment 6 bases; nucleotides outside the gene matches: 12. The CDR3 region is CASSDRLAGGPGGEQYF. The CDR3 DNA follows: TGCGCCAGCAGTGACCGGCTAGCGGGAGGGCCGGGGGGCGAGCAGTACTTC.

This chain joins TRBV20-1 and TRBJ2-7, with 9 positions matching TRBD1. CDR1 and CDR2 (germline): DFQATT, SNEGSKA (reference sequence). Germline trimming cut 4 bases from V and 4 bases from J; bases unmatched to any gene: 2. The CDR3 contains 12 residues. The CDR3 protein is CSATDRGYEQYF. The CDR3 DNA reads TGCAGTGCTACGGACAGGGGATACGAGCAGTACTTC.

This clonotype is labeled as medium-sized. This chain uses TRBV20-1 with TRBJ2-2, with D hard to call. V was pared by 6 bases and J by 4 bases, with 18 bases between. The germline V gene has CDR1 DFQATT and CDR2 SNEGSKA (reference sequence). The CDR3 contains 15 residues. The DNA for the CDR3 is TGCAGTGCACCTGTAGCTCCAAGATCCACCGGGGAGCTGTTTTTT. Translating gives CSAPVAPRSTGELFF.

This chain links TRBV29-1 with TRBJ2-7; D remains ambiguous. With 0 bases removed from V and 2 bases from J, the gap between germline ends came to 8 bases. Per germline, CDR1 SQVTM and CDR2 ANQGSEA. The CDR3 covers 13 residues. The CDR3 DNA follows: TGCAGCGTTGAAGAGCCCCGCACCTACGAGCAGTACTTC. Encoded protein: CSVEEPRTYEQYF.

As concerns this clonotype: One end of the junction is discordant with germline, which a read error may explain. CDR3 bases: TGTGCCAGCCGGGACGGACACCAAGAGACTCAGTACTTC. Amino acid sequence: CASRDGHQETQYF. The chain employs TRBV2 and TRBJ2-5; D tentatively fits TRBD1 or TRBD2 (5 bases each). Germline lookup yields CDR1 SNHLY and CDR2 FYNNEI. The CDR3 has 13 amino acids.